The 24 T cell receptor beta chains presented below share a single source sample, sequenced in a study of T-cell memory formation after mild COVID-19. TCRdb ran MiXCR on the 5' RACE reads and lists one entry per CDR3 protein. The sample records around 140,000 distinct CDR3 sequences, roughly a quarter being singletons. The specimen was PBMCs or a T cell subset sorted from them (not recorded which). The receptors shown here come from an adult woman who had mild COVID-19 (a few samples of this study predate the infection). Cell type and time point are not known.

This clonotype was found a few times. The chain employs TRBV7-3 and TRBJ1-2; 8 positions agree with TRBD1. CDR3 length: 16 residues. Looked up from germline, CDR1 is SGHTA and CDR2 is FQGTGA. The ends lost 4 bases at V and 0 bases at J; junction bases unmatched: 7. CDR3: CASSCARGQTNYGYTF. The CDR3 nucleotides read TGTGCCAGCAGCTGCGCCAGGGGGCAGACTAACTATGGCTACACCTTC.

This clonotype was recorded only once. The rearrangement links TRBV2 to TRBJ2-5, with D hard to call. Looked up from germline, CDR1 is SNHLY and CDR2 is FYNNEI. The length of the CDR3 is 14 residues. Deletions cut 1 base from V and 1 base from J, with 7 bases between. The CDR3 DNA is TGTGCCAGCAGTGAAGGGGTAGTCCAAGAGACCCAGTACTTC. Translation: CASSEGVVQETQYF. Complete variable domain (other parts from reference TRBV2 and TRBJ2-5): EPEVTQTPSHQVTQMGQEVILRCVPISNHLYFYWYRQILGQKVEFLVSFYNNEISEKSEIFDDQFSVERPDGSNFTLKIRSTKLEDSAMYFCASSEGVVQETQYFGPGTRLLVL.

The chain joins TRBV5-1 to TRBJ1-1; TRBD1 might be the D (5 bases). Germline V lookup: CDR1 SGHRS, CDR2 YFSETQ. Deletions cut 7 bases from V and 4 bases from J, with 17 bases between. The CDR3 runs to 14 residues. The CDR3 here is CASGGGVGGTEAFF. CDR3 DNA sequence: TGCGCCAGCGGAGGAGGTGTGGGGGGCACTGAAGCTTTCTTT.

The sample holds a few counts of this clonotype. The chain employs TRBV12-3 or TRBV12-4 and TRBJ2-3; the match to TRBD2 covers 8 bases. This CDR3 region has 15 residues. J was trimmed by 2 bases and V by 4 bases; bases with no gene match: 5. For the CDR3, the DNA is TGTGCCAGCAGTTCTACAGCGGGAGCCACAGATACGCAGTATTTT. Translating it yields CASSSTAGATDTQYF.

This clonotype was seen ten or more times. This sequence joins TRBV7-9 and TRBJ2-3; tentative D call: TRBD2 (6 bases). Deletions cut 4 bases from V and 1 base from J, with 9 bases between. The V gene's germline CDR1 is SEHNR and CDR2 FQNEAQ (reference sequence). The CDR3 consists of 14 residues. This chain's CDR3 is CASSSVAGTDTQYF. The CDR3 nucleotides are TGTGCCAGCAGCTCGGTAGCGGGCACAGATACGCAGTATTTT.

This clonotype was counted a few times. The J gene is TRBJ2-3, the V gene TRBV29-1; 13 bases are a match to TRBD2. Trimming cost V 7 bases and J 2 bases; bases outside gene matches: 6. The V gene's germline CDR1 is SQVTM and CDR2 ANQGSEA. There are 15 residues in the CDR3. CDR3 sequence reads: CSAGLAGVPTDTQYF. CDR3 nucleotides: TGCAGCGCAGGACTAGCGGGGGTTCCCACAGATACGCAGTATTTT.

The chain joins TRBV7-6 to TRBJ1-1; D is unclear. CDR3 length: 12 residues. Germline loops: CDR1 SGHVS, CDR2 FNYEAQ. With 6 bases removed from V and 4 bases from J, the gap between germline ends came to 9 bases. DNA of the CDR3: TGTGCCAGCAGTCCATACGGCACTGAAGCTTTCTTT. Translating gives CASSPYGTEAFF.

This clonotype was detected only a few times. The chain has TRBV7-8 and TRBJ1-4; D possibly corresponds to TRBD1 (5 bases). The germline CDR1 and CDR2 sequences are SGHVS and FQNEAQ. V was pared by 4 bases and J by 7 bases, with 13 bases between. The CDR3 totals 14 residues. The CDR3 region has the DNA TGTGCCAGCAGCTCCCGGGACCCGCTTGAAAAACTGTTTTTT. It is translated as CASSSRDPLEKLFF. Together with reference TRBV7-8 and TRBJ1-4, the CDR3 gives the full variable domain: GAGVSQSPRYKVAKRGQDVALRCDPISGHVSLFWYQQALGQGPEFLTYFQNEAQLDKSGLPSDRFFAERPEGSVSTLKIQRTQQEDSAVYLCASSSRDPLEKLFFGSGTQLSVL.

This clonotype was detected only a few times. The chain recombines TRBV24-1 with TRBJ2-4; D not certain. The germline V and J ends were trimmed by 2 bases and 13 bases, with 11 bases remaining between them. This CDR3 contains 12 residues. Germline CDR1 reads KGHDR; CDR2 reads SFDVKD. The CDR3 sequence is CATSDSQRIQYF. CDR3 in DNA: TGTGCCACCAGTGATTCGCAGAGGATCCAGTACTTC.

The table lists this clonotype with many counts. The rearrangement uses TRBV3-1 and TRBJ2-1; 8 bases are shared with TRBD1. V shed 4 bases and J 1 base; nucleotides not matched to a gene: 6. The CDR3 contains 16 residues. Germline CDR1 and CDR2: LGHDT and YNNKEL (reference sequence). The CDR3 here is CASSLGTGVSYNEQFF. The CDR3 bases are TGTGCCAGCAGCCTCGGGACAGGAGTATCCTACAATGAGCAGTTCTTC.

The rearrangement links TRBV3-1 to TRBJ1-2; D unresolved. CDR1 and CDR2 (germline): LGHDT, YNNKEL (reference sequence). Between the trimmed V and J ends, which lost 0 bases and 4 bases, there was a span of 6 bases. This CDR3 is 13 amino acids long. CDR3 in DNA: TGTGCCAGCAGCCAAGACGTTCCCTATGGCTACACCTTC. This gives the protein CASSQDVPYGYTF. The full variable domain, with the rest looked up from reference TRBV3-1 and TRBJ1-2, is DTAVSQTPKYLVTQMGNDKSIKCEQNLGHDTMYWYKQDSKKFLKIMFSYNNKELIINETVPNRFSPKSPDKAHLNLHINSLELGDSAVYFCASSQDVPYGYTFGSGTRLTVV.

The chain combines TRBV29-1 with TRBJ2-3; 8 bases line up with TRBD2. Germline V gene data show CDR1 as SQVTM and CDR2 as ANQGSEA. The CDR3 is 15 amino acids. Trimming took 5 bases from V and 2 from J; bases not matched to a gene: 9. The CDR3 region is CSVLPAGVATDTQYF. In nucleotides, the CDR3 is TGCAGCGTTTTACCAGCGGGAGTCGCCACAGATACGCAGTATTTT.

This clonotype appeared a few times. The gene calls are TRBV5-1 and TRBJ2-1; D may be TRBD1 (6 bases). The CDR3 is 12 residues long. V gave up 7 bases and J gave up 5 bases, with 10 bases separating them. Looked up from germline, CDR1 is SGHRS and CDR2 is YFSETQ. CDR3 in DNA: TGCGCCAGCCGGGACACTCACAATGAGCAGTTCTTC. Encoded protein: CASRDTHNEQFF.

CDR3 in amino acids: CASTNVGQPQHF. The CDR3 nucleotides are TGTGCCAGCACCAACGTCGGGCAGCCCCAGCATTTT. This rearrangement joins TRBV6-5 to TRBJ1-5; no reliable D call. The ends were cut back, 7 bases at V and 7 bases at J, with 11 bases in the middle. Germline-derived CDR1 and CDR2 are MNHEY and SVGAGI. CDR3 size: 12 residues.

This clonotype turned up a few times. CDR3 sequence reads: CASSLTPGRTNFNYGYTF. The CDR3 nucleotides are TGTGCCAGCAGCTTAACACCCGGACGGACCAACTTTAACTATGGCTACACCTTC. The V gene is TRBV7-9, the J gene TRBJ1-2, with D unclear. Trimming cost V 2 bases and J 1 base, with 20 bases left between them. Germline assignment: CDR1 SEHNR and CDR2 FQNEAQ (reference sequence). CDR3 length equals 18 residues. The full variable domain, rest sourced from reference TRBV7-9 and TRBJ1-2, is DTGVSQNPRHKITKRGQNVTFRCDPISEHNRLYWYRQTLGQGPEFLTYFQNEAQLEKSRLLSDRFSAERPKGSFSTLEIQRTEQGDSAMYLCASSLTPGRTNFNYGYTFGSGTRLTVV.

Only a few counts were recorded for this clonotype. The V and J genes are TRBV7-9 and TRBJ1-2, with D hard to call. Trimming pared 1 base from V and 4 bases from J, leaving 4 bases between. Germline values: CDR1 SEHNR, CDR2 FQNEAQ (reference sequence). The CDR3 consists of 12 residues. CDR3 coding DNA: TGTGCCAGCAGCTTAGAGAGCTATGGCTACACCTTC. Residues: CASSLESYGYTF.

The rearrangement joins TRBV15 to TRBJ2-3; D gene unclear. Per the germline V gene, CDR1 is LNHNV and CDR2 is YYDKDF (reference sequence). The CDR3 has 13 amino acids. Trimming stripped 5 bases from V and 4 bases from J, with 10 bases between. CDR3 DNA: TGTGCCACCAGCGGTCGTACGGCAGATACGCAGTATTTT. Translating gives CATSGRTADTQYF.

This clonotype was seen a handful of times. The chain has TRBV7-9 and TRBJ2-5; D is unclear. The germline gives CDR1 SEHNR, CDR2 FQNEAQ (reference sequence). This CDR3 contains 15 residues. The V end was cut by 1 base, the J end by 0 bases, with 9 bases between. CDR3 DNA sequence: TGTGCCAGCAGCTTAGAGGCCACGTACCAAGAGACCCAGTACTTC. Translating it yields CASSLEATYQETQYF.

V gene TRBV12-3 or TRBV12-4 combines with J gene TRBJ2-3, with TRBD2 matching over 13 bases. The CDR3 has 18 residues. V was clipped by 5 bases and J by 5 bases; unmatched bases: 13. The CDR3 DNA reads as TGTGCCAGCAGTCCAGGGGTACTAGCGGGGGGGCTGATAGATACGCAGTATTTT. Encoded protein: CASSPGVLAGGLIDTQYF.

The rearrangement joins TRBV4-1 to TRBJ2-7, with D tentatively TRBD2 (6 bases). Trimming removed 0 bases at V and 3 bases at J, with 12 bases between. Germline values: CDR1 MGHRA, CDR2 YSYEKL. CDR3 length: 15 amino acids. The CDR3, as DNA: TGCGCCAGCAGCCAAGATCGGAGGGGAGGCTACGAGCAGTACTTC. This codes for CASSQDRRGGYEQYF.

The chain joins TRBV24-1 to TRBJ2-1; no reliable D call. CDR1 is KGHDR, CDR2 SFDVKD, per germline. The CDR3 totals 15 residues. Trimming removed 7 bases from V and 6 bases from J, with 18 bases in between. In DNA form, the CDR3 reads TGTGCCACCAGCTCCTGGAGTCTCCCGGGCAATGAGCAGTTCTTC. Translated, it gives CATSSWSLPGNEQFF.

The genes are TRBV4-3 and TRBJ2-3; 10 nucleotides align to TRBD2. J lost 3 bases, V lost 3 bases, and 12 bases had no gene match. The CDR3 loop spans 18 amino acids. CDR1 LGHNA and CDR2 YSLEER come from the germline V gene. DNA for the CDR3: TGCGCCAGCAGCCAGGAGCGGGAGGGCTCTTTGCGAACAGATACGCAGTATTTT. Translating gives CASSQEREGSLRTDTQYF.

This clonotype has a handful of counts. The CDR3, as DNA: TGTGCCAGCAGCCAGCCGGCCCTGGGAATAGATACGCAGTATTTT. It codes for CASSQPALGIDTQYF. The chain links TRBV3-1 to TRBJ2-3, with unresolved D. The germline V gene has CDR1 LGHDT and CDR2 YNNKEL (reference sequence). The V end lost 3 bases, the J end lost 5 bases, and 15 bases lay between the germline ends. CDR3 length: 15 amino acids.

This clonotype was counted between two and nine times. The chain joins TRBV2 to TRBJ2-7; D uncertain. The length of the CDR3 is 10 residues. Per the germline V gene, CDR1 is SNHLY and CDR2 is FYNNEI. Deletions cut 2 bases from V and 12 bases from J, with 8 bases between. Here the CDR3 DNA reads TGTGCCAGCAGTGAACTGGACCTGTACTTC. Protein product: CASSELDLYF.